This T cell receptor (beta chain) is drawn from a study of blood T cell repertoires in COVID-19. Produced via immunoSEQ multiplex PCR; TCRdb's table is partial and in-frame only. The sample yields 310,000 or so clones, around 88% seen once. CDR3 size: 14 residues. The ends lost 3 bases at V and 7 bases at J; junction bases unmatched: 8. Germline CDR1 SGHVS, CDR2 FNYEAQ. Material for sequencing was peripheral blood. The sequence came from a woman in her forties or fifties with acute or convalescent COVID-19. The chain recombines TRBV7-6 with TRBJ2-7; 8 bases fit TRBD1. The CDR3 region is CASSFNRGSGEQYF. Here the CDR3 DNA reads TGTGCCAGCAGCTTTAACAGGGGGTCCGGAGAGCAGTACTTC.